This TCR beta chain was sequenced for a study of cytomegalovirus exposure and HLA in healthy donors. As for this clone: What it binds is not known. At one boundary the junction diverges from the germline segment, which might be a read error.

Primers: 60 Vbeta forward and 13 Jbeta reverse. Here immunoSEQ multiplex PCR was the method, and the copy in TCRdb shows in-frame clones only, minus some. Of about 150,000 clones listed, approximately 79% are singletons. General study points: The authors enumerated 150 to 200 TCR beta chains as linked to cytomegalovirus. In a later analysis, donors in an Asian-associated ancestry cluster reportedly had fewer N-insertions in productive TCRs than the cohort mean. In a later analysis, approximately 15,000 TCR beta sequences were associated with HLA alleles at 0.05 false discovery rate. A cluster of highly shared sequence variants was likely a sequencing artifact.

The clonotype was recovered from a man aged 45-65 years in good health and CMV-seropositive. The sample was PBMCs.

The CDR3 nucleotides are TGTTCCAGCAGCTTAGGTGCTAGCGGGAGAAATCGCCTCCACGAGCAGTACTTC. Amino acids: CSSSLGASGRNRLHEQYF. The gene calls are TRBV7-9 and TRBJ2-7, with 10 bases matching TRBD2. The CDR3 covers 18 residues. The germline V gene encodes CDR1 SEHNR and CDR2 FQNEAQ (reference sequence).